What follows is one T cell receptor beta chain and its context. The antigen is undetermined. The data were obtained in a study of Ad26.COV2.S vaccination and SARS-CoV-2 variants. Study-level points and caveats: Reportedly, after vaccination the spike-specific CD8+ and CD4+ T cell responses displayed substantial breadth. The TCR breadth and depth analyses may have produced an underestimate of total T cell responses. While placebo recipients had lower spike-specific TCR breadth, vaccine recipients had more.

Treatment reported: around 19 received Ad26.COV2.S at low or high dose, single or two shots; about five received placebo; per-sample allocation not given. Samples analyzed were those drawn on day 63 after the first vaccine or placebo injection. Boston provided a donor who was an adult aged 18-55 years. Method: immunoSEQ multiplex PCR; TCRdb's copy keeps in-frame clones and lacks some. The data show around 250,000 clones, roughly 86% seen once. CDR1 is SGHTA, CDR2 FQGTGA, per germline. This CDR3 comprises 15 residues. J was trimmed by 4 bases and V by 3 bases; bases with no gene match: 5. The receptor was derived from a person between 18 and 65 years old who received the Ad26.COV2.S COVID-19 vaccine or a placebo. The input for sequencing was peripheral blood, taken in a trial of Ad26.COV2.S vaccine versus placebo. The chain joins TRBV7-3 to TRBJ2-1, with TRBD2 identical over 8 bases. The CDR3 coding sequence is TGTGCCAGCAGCTTTAGTTTAGCGGGGTACAATGAGCAGTTCTTC. Translating it yields CASSFSLAGYNEQFF.